The following is a T cell receptor (beta chain) sequence with its context. Its antigen remains unknown. The data belong to a study of OX40 agonist ivuxolimab in advanced cancers. Study summary: Ivuxolimab, an antibody acting as an agonist of OX40 (CD134), was used to treat patients. A male proportion of approximately 80% was recorded, with mean age around 55 years and range roughly 23 to 90.

This CDR3 has 16 amino acids. J gave up 7 bases and V 0 bases, and 6 bases lay outside the gene matches. CDR1 is SGHNT and CDR2 is YYREEE in the germline V gene (reference sequence). The table came from immunoSEQ multiplex PCR; TCRdb's copy has only in-frame clones and leaves some out. The sample includes about 36,000 clones, 88% of them seen just once. Findings of the study overall: Patients who responded partially at 0.1-3.0 mg/kg showed clonal expansion ranking among the lowest. Both CD4+ and CD8+ T cell populations in blood had undergone clonal expansion by week 6 at 0.1 to 3.0 mg/kg.

The sequencing here drew on CD4+ or CD8+ T cells sorted from blood, taken in a trial of the OX40 agonist ivuxolimab. The chain links TRBV5-4 to TRBJ1-6; TRBD1 matches 8 bases. The TCR originated in an adult with an advanced solid tumor such as melanoma, head and neck, liver or kidney cancer. The CDR3 reads CASSLAPGTGNSPLHF. For the CDR3, the DNA is TGTGCCAGCAGCTTGGCCCCTGGGACAGGCAATTCACCCCTCCACTTT.